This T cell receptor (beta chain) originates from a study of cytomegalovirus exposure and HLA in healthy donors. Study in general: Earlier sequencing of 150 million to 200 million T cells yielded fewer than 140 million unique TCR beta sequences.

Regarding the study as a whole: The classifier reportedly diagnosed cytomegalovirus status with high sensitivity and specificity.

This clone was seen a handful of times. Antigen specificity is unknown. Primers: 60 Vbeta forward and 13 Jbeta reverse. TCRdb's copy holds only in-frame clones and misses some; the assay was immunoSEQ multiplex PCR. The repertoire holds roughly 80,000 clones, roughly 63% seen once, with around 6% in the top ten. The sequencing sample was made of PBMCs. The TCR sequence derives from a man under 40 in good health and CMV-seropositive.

The CDR3 here is CASSSPGRGGTEAFF. CDR3 in DNA: TGTGCCAGTAGTTCCCCAGGGAGGGGTGGAACTGAAGCTTTCTTT. J is TRBJ1-1 and V is TRBV19, with D perhaps matching TRBD1 (5 bases). The V and J ends lost 5 bases and 5 bases respectively, with 18 bases between them. The CDR3 sequence is 15 residues long. Germline V CDR1 and CDR2: LNHDA, SQIVND (reference sequence). Using reference TRBV19 and TRBJ1-1 for the parts outside the CDR3, the full variable domain is DGGITQSPKYLFRKEGQNVTLSCEQNLNHDAMYWYRQDPGQGLRLIYYSQIVNDFQKGDIAEGYSVSREKKESFPLTVTSAQKNPTAFYLCASSSPGRGGTEAFFGQGTRLTVV.